This T cell receptor beta chain was profiled in a study of T cells after somatic rescue of genetic block (dated by TCRdb to the early 2020s). With regard to the full study: What the study looked at was long-term robustness, specifically in a T-cell system that came about through somatic rescue of a genetic block in T-cell development.

Library preparation used the immunoSEQ multiplex PCR assay. The table comes from immuneACCESS by way of TCRdb, which keeps in-frame sequences with V and J called. Part of the clones is missing from these tables; in studies checked, under half for an unresolved V gene and the rest for unknown reasons. The sample table contains 50,000 to 60,000 clones; only one count was recorded for 96% of them. The biggest ten clones account for approximately 0.077% of the sample. On this clone itself: This clone's antigen is unknown. Base qualities are not provided; no much larger clone lies one nucleotide away.

Trimming removed 3 bases from V and 3 bases from J; the gene matches leave 5 bases unexplained. Measured from the cysteine to the phenylalanine, the CDR3 is 15 residues long. Only CDR3 DNA remains: 45 bases, in frame from the first base. The germline V gene encodes CDR1 SGHNT and CDR2 YYREEE (reference sequence). The V gene is TRBV5-4 and the J gene is TRBJ2-1; 8 central nucleotides agree with TRBD2. The sequence was obtained from a child younger than two. Sequenced material: peripheral blood mononuclear cells (PBMCs). The sequence in DNA is TGTGCCAGCAGCTGGACCGGGACTAGCTACAATGAGCAGTTCTTC. Translated, this is CASSWTGTSYNEQFF.